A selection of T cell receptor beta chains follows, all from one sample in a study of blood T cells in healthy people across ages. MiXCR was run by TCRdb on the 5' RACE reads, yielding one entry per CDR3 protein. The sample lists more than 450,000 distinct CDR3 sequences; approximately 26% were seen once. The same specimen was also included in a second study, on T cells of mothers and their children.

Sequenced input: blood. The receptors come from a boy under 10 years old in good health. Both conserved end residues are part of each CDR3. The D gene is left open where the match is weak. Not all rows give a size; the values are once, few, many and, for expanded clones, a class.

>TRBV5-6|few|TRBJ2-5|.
CASSLDYVETQYF
TGTGCCAGCAGCTTAGACTATGTGGAGACCCAGTACTTC
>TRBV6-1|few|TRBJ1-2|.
CASSETDFYGYTF
TGTGCCAGCAGTGAAACAGATTTTTACGGCTACACCTTC
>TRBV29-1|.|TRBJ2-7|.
CSVTIGGTPTYEQYF
TGCAGCGTTACCATAGGGGGAACACCGACCTACGAGCAGTACTTC
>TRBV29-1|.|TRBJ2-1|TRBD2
CSVALSGRNEQFF
TGCAGCGTTGCTCTCAGCGGGAGGAATGAGCAGTTCTTC
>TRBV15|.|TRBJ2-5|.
CATSSRGLTETQYF
TGTGCCACCAGCAGCAGGGGACTTACAGAGACCCAGTACTTC
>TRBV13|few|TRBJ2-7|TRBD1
CASSWTTGNDEQYF
TGTGCCAGCAGCTGGACGACAGGGAATGACGAGCAGTACTTC
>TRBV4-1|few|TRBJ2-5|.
CASSQDRVRQETQYF
TGCGCCAGCAGCCAAGATAGGGTCAGACAAGAGACCCAGTACTTC
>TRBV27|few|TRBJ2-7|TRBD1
CASRSRTGPQYF
TGTGCCAGCAGATCTAGGACAGGGCCCCAGTACTTC
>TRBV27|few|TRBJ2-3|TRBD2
CASSFEAGGLFDTQYF
TGTGCCAGCAGTTTTGAGGCGGGAGGCCTTTTTGATACGCAGTATTTT
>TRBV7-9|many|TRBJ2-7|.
CASSLVGVTGRRIPTYEQYF
TGTGCCAGCAGCTTAGTTGGAGTGACTGGACGAAGGATCCCGACCTACGAGCAGTACTTC
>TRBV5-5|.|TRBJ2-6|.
CASSGTVPGANVLTF
TGTGCCAGCAGTGGGACCGTCCCTGGGGCCAACGTCCTGACTTTC
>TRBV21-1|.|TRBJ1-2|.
CASSARDGYTF
TGTGCCAGCAGCGCAAGGGATGGCTACACCTTC
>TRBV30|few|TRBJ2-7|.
CAWSVDGRGNPYEQYF
TGTGCCTGGAGTGTAGATGGACGGGGGAACCCCTACGAGCAGTACTTC
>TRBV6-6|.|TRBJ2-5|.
CASSYTAGSLETQYF
TGTGCCAGCAGTTACACCGCAGGGAGTTTGGAGACCCAGTACTTC
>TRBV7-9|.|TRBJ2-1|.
CASSPSQAGRDNEQFF
TGTGCCAGCAGCCCTTCTCAGGCCGGTAGAGACAATGAGCAGTTCTTC
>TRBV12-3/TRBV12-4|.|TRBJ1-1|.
CAGSWRSLEAFF
TGTGCCGGCAGTTGGAGAAGCCTCGAAGCTTTCTTT
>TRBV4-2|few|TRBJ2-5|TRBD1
CASSQEQGTEGTQYF
TGTGCCAGCAGCCAAGAACAGGGGACAGAGGGGACCCAGTACTTC
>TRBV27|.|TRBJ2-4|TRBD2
CASSSQSGRVNIQYF
TGTGCCAGCAGCTCGCAAAGCGGGAGGGTAAACATTCAGTACTTC
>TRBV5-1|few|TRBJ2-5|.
CASSTLQGVGRETQYF
TGCGCCAGCAGCACCCTACAGGGCGTAGGTAGGGAGACCCAGTACTTC
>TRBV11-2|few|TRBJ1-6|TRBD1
CASSSLVRASGQGASPLHF
TGTGCCAGCAGCTCATTAGTGAGAGCAAGCGGACAGGGCGCTTCACCCCTCCACTTT
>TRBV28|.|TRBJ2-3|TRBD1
CASSLKQGVGGADTQYF
TGTGCCAGCAGTTTAAAGCAGGGGGTAGGAGGCGCAGATACGCAGTATTTT
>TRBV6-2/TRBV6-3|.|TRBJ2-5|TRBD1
CATRQGAPGEQYF
TGTGCCACCAGACAGGGGGCTCCGGGGGAGCAGTACTTC
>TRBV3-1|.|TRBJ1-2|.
CASSLRTGGYTF
TGTGCCAGCAGCCTTCGGACCGGTGGCTACACCTTC
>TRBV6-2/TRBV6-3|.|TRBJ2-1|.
CASSYSPPEYNEQFF
TGTGCCAGCAGTTACTCTCCCCCCGAGTACAATGAGCAGTTCTTC
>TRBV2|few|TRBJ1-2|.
CASGRHLYGYTF
TGTGCCAGCGGGCGACACCTCTATGGCTACACCTTC
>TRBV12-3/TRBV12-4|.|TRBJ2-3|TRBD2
CAIKGGAGGLDTQYF
TGTGCCATCAAGGGGGGAGCGGGAGGATTAGATACGCAGTATTTT
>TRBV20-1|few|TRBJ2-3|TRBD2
CSAYGLAADTQYF
TGCAGTGCTTACGGACTAGCGGCAGATACGCAGTATTTT
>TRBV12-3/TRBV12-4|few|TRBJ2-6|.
CASRRAAGWAIGANVLTF
TGTGCCAGCAGACGTGCGGCAGGGTGGGCTATTGGGGCCAACGTCCTGACTTTC
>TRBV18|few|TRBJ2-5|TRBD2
CASCGLAGAQETQYF
TGTGCCAGCTGCGGACTAGCGGGGGCCCAAGAGACCCAGTACTTC
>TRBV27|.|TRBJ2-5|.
CASSLSGGELETQYF
TGTGCCAGCAGTTTATCAGGCGGGGAGCTCGAGACCCAGTACTTC
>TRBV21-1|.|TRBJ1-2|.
CASSSPGDSRAYGYTF
TGTGCCAGCAGCAGCCCGGGGGACTCCCGAGCCTATGGCTACACCTTC
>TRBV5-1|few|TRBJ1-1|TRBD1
CASSANTGDNTEAFF
TGCGCCAGCAGCGCAAATACAGGGGACAACACTGAAGCTTTCTTT
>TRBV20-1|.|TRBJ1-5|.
CSARDTALSNQPQHF
TGCAGTGCTAGAGACACAGCACTCAGCAATCAGCCCCAGCATTTT
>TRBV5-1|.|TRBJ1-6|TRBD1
CASSFDSGTGSNSPLHF
TGCGCCAGCAGCTTTGACTCCGGGACAGGGTCTAATTCACCCCTCCACTTT
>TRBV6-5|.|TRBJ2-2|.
CATHRGSGELFF
TGTGCCACCCATAGAGGGTCCGGGGAGCTGTTTTTT
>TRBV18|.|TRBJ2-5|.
CASSPSGSGTQYF
TGTGCCAGCTCACCATCGGGGTCTGGGACCCAGTACTTC
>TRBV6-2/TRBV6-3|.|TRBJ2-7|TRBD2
CASSYSPIGGGYYEQYF
TGTGCCAGCAGTTACTCCCCTATCGGGGGGGGTTACTACGAGCAGTACTTC
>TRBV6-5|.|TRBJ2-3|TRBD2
CASSYKASGALGTDTQYF
TGTGCCAGCAGTTACAAAGCTAGCGGGGCCCTGGGTACAGATACGCAGTATTTT
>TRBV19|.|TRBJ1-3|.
CASKGSPGNTIYF
TGTGCCAGTAAGGGCAGTCCTGGAAACACCATATATTTT
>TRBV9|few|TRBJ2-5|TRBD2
CASSVVGLAGETQYF
TGTGCCAGCAGCGTTGTGGGACTAGCGGGAGAGACCCAGTACTTC
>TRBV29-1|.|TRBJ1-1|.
CSVQGRMNTEAFF
TGCAGCGTTCAAGGGCGAATGAACACTGAAGCTTTCTTT
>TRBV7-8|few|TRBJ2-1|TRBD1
CASSFFPGQGARINEQFF
TGTGCCAGCAGCTTCTTTCCGGGACAGGGGGCGCGGATCAATGAGCAGTTCTTC
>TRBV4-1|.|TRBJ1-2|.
CASSQVMVAASIFTANYGYTF
TGCGCCAGCAGCCAAGTGATGGTGGCAGCCTCCATCTTTACGGCTAACTATGGCTACACCTTC
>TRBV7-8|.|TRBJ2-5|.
CASSLVGHGDQYF
TGTGCCAGCAGCTTAGTCGGGCATGGGGACCAGTACTTC
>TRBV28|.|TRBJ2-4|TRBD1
CASSFRGQTIQYF
TGTGCCAGCAGTTTCAGGGGGCAGACCATTCAGTACTTC
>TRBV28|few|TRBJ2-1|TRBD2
CASSLDSGGYNEQFF
TGTGCCAGCAGTTTAGATAGCGGGGGCTACAATGAGCAGTTCTTC
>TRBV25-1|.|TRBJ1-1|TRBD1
CASLRGASEAFF
TGTGCCAGCCTCAGGGGGGCGAGTGAAGCTTTCTTT